The rows below give T cell receptor beta chains drawn from one sample of a study of PD-1 blockade in classical Hodgkin lymphoma. The protocol was immunoSEQ multiplex PCR, while the TCRdb copy is restricted to in-frame clones and leaves out a portion. The sample lists 30,000 to 35,000 clones, about 80% occurring once. The source was CD4+ T cells from blood, collected before the fourth cycle of nivolumab. The source of these receptors is a human donor with classical Hodgkin lymphoma. The conserved cysteine and the conserved F or W are not part of the CDR3 here. The size field is filled for only some rows; it gives once, few, many or a size class.

j_call v_call clone_size cdr3_length cdr3_aa
TRBJ2-1 TRBV4-3 - 15 ASSQAPWGGDYNEQF
TRBJ2-2 TRBV7-2 - 12 ASSSSGVTGELF
TRBJ1-6 TRBV7-9 - 15 ASSTVELGIINSPLH
TRBJ1-4 TRBV29-1 once 10 SVEIQGQGLF
TRBJ1-4 TRBV11-1 - 14 ASSPRRIRGREKLF
TRBJ1-1 TRBV4-3 - 17 ASSRQTFRDRRMNTEAF
TRBJ1-1 TRBV10-2 - 14 ASSARTGGMNTEAF
TRBJ2-7 TRBV9 - 12 ASSVEARAYEQY
TRBJ2-2 TRBV19 - 13 ASSIDRTESGELF
TRBJ2-2 TRBV5-1 - 11 ASSRSYTGELF
TRBJ2-1 TRBV13 - 12 ASSPTGAYNEQF
TRBJ2-1 TRBV5-4 - 17 ASSWRTGARGDGVNEQF
TRBJ2-7 TRBV30 - 11 AWVRDIDYEQY
TRBJ1-1 TRBV6-5 - 12 ASRPDRENTEAF
TRBJ2-2 TRBV11-2 - 14 ASSVDRAPSGGELF
TRBJ2-3 TRBV29-1 - 10 SGGGNTDTQY
TRBJ1-2 TRBV11-2 - 11 ASTPFGGGGYT
TRBJ2-3 TRBV27 - 11 ASDEMGRDTQY
TRBJ1-2 TRBV2 - 11 ASTEGREGGYT
TRBJ2-2 TRBV19 - 13 ASSIMAGSSGELF
TRBJ2-7 TRBV27 - 13 ASSLQGAAAYEQY
TRBJ1-4 TRBV5-1 - 12 ASRLQSTEAKLF
TRBJ2-7 TRBV29-1 - 11 SVEPPGRGEQY
TRBJ2-1 TRBV2 - 11 ATIGLVSNEQF
TRBJ2-1 TRBV5-1 - 13 ASSLPGQEYNEQF
TRBJ2-5 TRBV27 - 11 ATSDLAEETQY
TRBJ2-2 TRBV7-2 once 15 ASSSPGGTGRTGELF
TRBJ1-5 TRBV9 once 12 ASSVGVDNQPQH
TRBJ1-2 TRBV19 - 13 ASRLGQGGLYGYT
TRBJ1-5 TRBV19 - 13 ASSIRSGGKEPQH
TRBJ2-2 TRBV7-8 - 14 ASSLVRAGGPGELF
TRBJ1-2 TRBV29-1 - 12 SVARGLINYGYT
TRBJ2-5 TRBV21-1 once 13 ASSFRQGLQETQY
TRBJ2-2 TRBV5-1 - 16 ASSFSVRTTADTGELF
TRBJ2-7 TRBV7-8 - 12 ASSLASPSYEQY
TRBJ2-5 TRBV7-2 - 10 ASSMLVETQY
TRBJ1-5 TRBV19 - 13 ASSPGSQGNQPQH